Listed below are T cell receptor beta chains from one sample, sequenced in a study of Graves' ophthalmopathy and Graves' hyperthyroidism. TCRdb ran MiXCR on the multiplex PCR reads and lists one entry per CDR3 protein. There are about 390,000 distinct CDR3 sequences in the sample; 15% occur only once, and roughly 7% lies in the top ten. Sample: peripheral blood. The receptor set was obtained from a woman under 30 with stable Graves' hyperthyroidism. The CDR3 runs from the conserved cysteine through the conserved F or W. A D gene is named only where the DNA matches it firmly. Part of the rows lack a size; the others show once, few, many or a class for expanded clones.

len	d_gene	v_gene	abundance	j_gene	CDR3nt	CDR3aa
16	NA	TRBV6-5	NA	TRBJ1-2	TGTGCCAGCAGTTCGAGCACCGACCCTACTAACTATGGCTACACCTTC	CASSSSTDPTNYGYTF
15	TRBD1	TRBV11-3	many	TRBJ1-1	TGTGCCAGCAGCTTAGATGGGACAGGGAACACTGAAGCTTTCTTT	CASSLDGTGNTEAFF
13	TRBD1	TRBV6-5	many	TRBJ1-1	TGTGCCAGCACAAACTCGGCAGGGGGCGAAGCTTTCTTT	CASTNSAGGEAFF
14	NA	TRBV7-9	many	TRBJ2-5	TGTGCCAGCAGCTTACGCGCAGGGCTAGAGACCCAGTACTTC	CASSLRAGLETQYF
15	NA	TRBV24-1	NA	TRBJ2-7	TGTGCCACCAGTGATCCACGAGGGGGGCCCAACGAGCAGTACTTC	CATSDPRGGPNEQYF
15	TRBD1	TRBV13	many	TRBJ1-5	TGTGCCAGCAGCCGGACAGGGAGGGAAAATCAGCCCCAGCATTTT	CASSRTGRENQPQHF
16	NA	TRBV2	many	TRBJ1-2	TGTGCCAGCAGTGAATCAGATATGGGGGCGGGCTATGGCTACACCTTC	CASSESDMGAGYGYTF
19	NA	TRBV3-1	few	TRBJ1-5	TGCGCCAGCAGCACCAACCGGGACGTCTCTCCTTTTAGCAATCAGCCCCAGCATTTT	CASSTNRDVSPFSNQPQHF
16	TRBD2	TRBV29-1	many	TRBJ2-5	TGCAGCGTCCCATCGGCTAGCGGGGGGGGATTCGGGACCCAGTACTTC	CSVPSASGGGFGTQYF
13	NA	TRBV20-1	many	TRBJ1-5	TGCAGTGCTAACGGACGGATCAATCAGCCCCAGCATTTT	CSANGRINQPQHF
14	TRBD1	TRBV12-3/TRBV12-4	many	TRBJ1-1	TGTGCCAGCAGTCCCCTAAGGGGGCACTGGGGAGCTTTCTTT	CASSPLRGHWGAFF
15	TRBD2	TRBV6-2/TRBV6-3	many	TRBJ2-6	TGTGCCTCTAGCGGGGGAGGTTCTGGGGCCAACGTCCTGACTTTC	CASSGGGSGANVLTF
13	NA	TRBV12-3/TRBV12-4	many	TRBJ1-5	TGTGCCAGCAGTTTGGAACGTTTGCAGCCCCAGCATTTT	CASSLERLQPQHF
15	TRBD1	TRBV20-1	few	TRBJ2-2	TGCAGTGCTAGGGACAGGTTCGCGAACACCGGGGAGCTGTTTTTT	CSARDRFANTGELFF
14	NA	TRBV10-3	few	TRBJ2-7	TGTGCCATCAGTGACCCAACGAGCAGGGGCGAGCAGTACTTC	CAISDPTSRGEQYF
21	TRBD1	TRBV5-1	NA	TRBJ2-6	TGCGCCAGCAGCCTTAAACCACAACCGGGACAGGGGTTCTCTGGGGCCAACGTCCTGACTTTC	CASSLKPQPGQGFSGANVLTF
16	NA	TRBV9	NA	TRBJ1-2	TGTGCCAGCAGCGCCCCGTTTGGACAGCTAAACTATGGCTACACCTTC	CASSAPFGQLNYGYTF
11	NA	TRBV12-3/TRBV12-4	NA	TRBJ2-7	TGTGCCAGCAGCAGAGGGTCCGAGCAGTGCTTC	CASSRGSEQCF
12	NA	TRBV5-1	many	TRBJ1-1	TGCGCCAGCAGTCCGGCGGGGACTGAAGCTTTCTTT	CASSPAGTEAFF
15	NA	TRBV28	once	TRBJ1-5	TGTGCCAGCAGAGCCGGAGGACAGTGGGACCAGCCCCAGCATTTT	CASRAGGQWDQPQHF
17	NA	TRBV11-2	many	TRBJ1-2	TGTGCCAGCAGCTTAAAAGGGGGGGGGCTGGACTCGATCGGCTACACCTTC	CASSLKGGGLDSIGYTF
15	NA	TRBV12-5	many	TRBJ2-7	TGTGCTAGTGGTTTGGTACTAATGGGGTATGGCGAGCAGTACTTC	CASGLVLMGYGEQYF
14	TRBD1	TRBV2	NA	TRBJ1-2	TGTGCCAGCACGGGACAGGGAGTTGACTATGGCTACACCTTC	CASTGQGVDYGYTF
17	NA	TRBV12-3/TRBV12-4	once	TRBJ1-3	TGTGCCAGCAGCTCGGATACAGGGCCCCTCTCTGGAAACACCATATATTTT	CASSSDTGPLSGNTIYF